This T cell receptor beta chain was observed in a study of regulatory T cells in long-lasting Graves disease (dated by TCRdb to about 2021). Looking at the study overall: Newly diagnosed Graves' disease patients had taken antithyroid drugs for less than 3 months. Peripheral blood TCR sequencing and RNA sequencing compared persistent Graves' disease patients with newly diagnosed Graves' disease patients. The study took place in China and was registered as a clinical trial. A total of around 35 samples underwent TCR sequencing: about 13 from persistent and roughly 20 from newly diagnosed Graves' disease patients.

Overall results and qualifications from the work: Persistent patients shared more public clonotypes among themselves (more than 2,500) than newly diagnosed patients did (about 1,000). Only the TCR beta chain was sequenced and analyzed. The authors acknowledged the small sample size as a limitation that may reduce accuracy. Because the primary lesion, thyroid tissue, could not be accessed, the study looked at peripheral blood alone. Compared with newly diagnosed patients, patients with persistent Graves' disease had lower TCR Shannon entropy and fewer highly expanded clones, which suggests clonal expansion. Persistent disease showed preferential use of TRBV28, TRBJ1-2 and TRBJ2-5, whereas newly diagnosed disease favored TRBV20-1 and TRBJ2-1.

The CDR3 goes from the cysteine to the phenylalanine over 17 residues. The kept DNA is CDR3 alone, 51 bases in frame from the first base. CDR1 LNHDA and CDR2 SQIVND were looked up in the germline V gene (reference sequence). The V end loses 1 base and the J end loses 0 bases, and a stretch of 15 bases separates them. Libraries came from multiplex PCR. TCRdb lists the instrument as Illumina HiSeq 4000. CDR3 regions were amplified by Arm-PCR with iRepertoire HTBI primers to construct TCR beta libraries. Before sequencing, the PCR products underwent gel purification. Per the original workflow: A total of roughly 65 TRBV and some 15 TRBJ segments were identified across samples and were used for gene usage analysis of CDR3 amino acid clonotypes. COPE and FqMerger were used to merge filtered high-quality paired reads into contigs. BLAST was used to align contigs to IMGT TRBV, TRBD and TRBJ reference genes, with CDR3 defined following IMGT. Highly expanded clones were defined as clonotypes with a frequency above 0.1%. Shannon entropy was used to measure repertoire diversity, and the Gini coefficient was used to measure V-J evenness. A clonotype was considered public if more than one individual shared it. TCRdb redid the processing of the public reads, applying fastp at Q25 and MiXCR, and retained in-frame beta chains. Each CDR3 protein appears once, grouped with its most common genes and DNA. The V and J calls and clone size are TCRdb's, not the authors'. The sample data list some 490,000 distinct CDR3 sequences, and approximately 12% of these were observed just once. The ten largest clonotypes hold 7.5% to 9% of the sample.

Concerning this clonotype itself: Its specific antigen is unknown. Per-nucleotide qualities are absent, and no much larger clonotype sits a single base away.

In light of the paper, this sample's time point label describes: newly diagnosed GD, antithyroid drugs for less than 3 months. For both TCR sequencing and RNA sequencing, RNA was extracted from PBMCs in TRIzol. Graves' disease was diagnosed according to American Thyroid Association guidelines. Patients for the study were recruited at an endocrinology department in Xi'an, China. Each patient gave approximately 10 milliliters of peripheral blood, collected in an EDTA anticoagulant tube. Ficoll Paque Plus density gradient separation was used to isolate PBMCs, and no additional T cell sorting was done. An Agilent 2100 Bioanalyzer and agarose gel were used to check RNA quality, and a NanoDrop 2000 was used to measure RNA concentration. In addition, the sample was reused for a study of T cells in Graves' hyperthyroidism and ophthalmopathy. That second publication adds: Stable Graves' hyperthyroidism was defined as the absence of progression to ophthalmopathy over 18 months of follow-up. Hyperthyroidism patients were newly diagnosed, with disease duration under 2 months, and aged 18 to 65 years. The study excluded patients with uncontrolled infections, other autoimmune diseases, pregnancy or lactation. Clinical symptoms, serum thyroxine and TRAb, thyroid ultrasound, and orbital computed tomography formed the basis for the diagnoses. For the first round of RT-PCR on the TCR CDR3, the HTBI primer set was used together with the Qiagen OneStep RT-PCR kit. Most expanded thyroid clonotypes (frequency above 0.001) were also found in blood, which suggests that blood repertoires may mirror thyroid immune responses. A 13 V-J signature model separated ophthalmopathy from stable hyperthyroidism, with approximately 87% sensitivity and approximately 81% specificity in cross-validation and 80%/75% in testing. During validation, the model predicted progression to ophthalmopathy a median of around 7 months ahead of onset, with more than 60% sensitivity and 72.22% specificity. To identify distinguishing TCR V-J signatures, a discovery cohort of some 100 patients was used, comprising 43 with Graves' ophthalmopathy and around 60 with stable Graves' hyperthyroidism. An independent validation cohort of around 20 hyperthyroidism patients and roughly 16 patients who later progressed to ophthalmopathy tested prospective prediction of ophthalmopathy. The roughly 91 discovery patients were randomly split 7:3 into training and test sets. In addition, the study compared T-cell repertoires in thyroid tissue and in blood from several Graves' hyperthyroidism patients. Once sampling was done, hyperthyroidism patients were given methimazole at a starting dose of 30 mg daily, whereas ophthalmopathy patients were given high-dose intravenous methylprednisolone. Libraries were constructed in a second round of multiplex PCR, after which size selection and purification were carried out. Libraries were sequenced paired-end with 100 bp reads on an Illumina HiSeq2000. SOAPnuke was used to process the raw data, removing reads that contained adapters or uncalled bases, had a mean Phred below 15, or lacked an exact match to the constant primer or identifier. High-quality paired reads were merged using COPE v1.2.5, and each unique nucleotide sequence was defined as a clonotype. Clonotypes were aligned to IMGT TRBV, TRBD and TRBJ reference segments using MiTCR v1.1. Only V-J combinations with frequency above 0.0001, covering approximately 99% of repertoires, were analysed. A TCS score was defined as the ratio between F50 (clonal expansion) and ExV (chaos), using BLOSUM62-based TCRdist between CDR3 peptides within each V-J. Welch's t-statistics and random forest reduced 514 V-J features to fewer than 15, which were used in a naive Bayes classifier (R e1071). No statistical method was used to fix the sample size in advance, and group allocation was not hidden from the investigators. The paper reports TCR Vbeta CDR3 sequencing of 130 to 150 peripheral blood samples: some 41 ophthalmopathy, around 80 hyperthyroidism and around 17 progressor patients.

The rearranged segments are TRBV19 and TRBJ1-1; the D gene is perhaps TRBD1, from 5 matching bases. The sequence derives from a woman in her 30s with Graves disease. Donor details come from another sample of the same person, matched by shared clones. The sample here was peripheral blood mononuclear cells (PBMCs), taken at new diagnosis, from a patient treated with antithyroid drugs. The bases read TGTGCCAGTAGTATAGGCCAGCGGGGCCTTTTGAACACTGAAGCTTTCTTT. This translates into CASSIGQRGLLNTEAFF.